This T cell receptor (beta chain) was observed in a study of T cell responses to AZD1222 COVID-19 vaccine. TCRdb's table, derived via immunoSEQ multiplex PCR, lists solely in-frame clones and lacks some. This sample yields about 150,000 clones, of which 80% to 95% are seen a single time; about 3.3% belongs to the top ten. Findings of the study overall: Only after the peak T cell response were repertoires sampled. Across spike, vaccine-associated CD4 TCRs were found, dominant at 160-218 and 743-854.

Unmatched junction bases numbered 7, after V lost 4 bases and J lost 3 bases. CDR3 length: 16 residues. CDR1 is SGHRS, CDR2 YFSETQ, per germline. This clone was detected only a few times. No antigen is known for it. Sequences were derived from peripheral blood, sampled 28 days after the second AZD1222 dose. The receptor's source is an adult who received the AZD1222 COVID-19 vaccine. The chain couples TRBV5-1 to TRBJ2-2; 9 positions agree with TRBD2. CDR3 DNA sequence: TGCGCCAGCAGCCTCCTAGCGGGGAGTGACACCGGGGAGCTGTTTTTT. Encoded protein: CASSLLAGSDTGELFF.